This T cell receptor (beta chain) derives from a study of CD8 T cells in Susac syndrome. From germline, CDR1 is MNHEY and CDR2 SVGEGT. The CDR3 runs 17 residues. V shed 2 bases, J shed 2 bases, and the junction held 3 bases outside the gene matches. This clonotype appeared once. Random hexamers were used to reverse transcribe roughly 0.45 to 1 ug of RNA. From the immunoSEQ multiplex PCR reads, TCRdb called clonotypes with MiXCR, one entry per CDR3 protein. The sample comprises some 180,000 distinct CDR3 sequences, approximately 94% of which are singletons, and about 0.1% rests with the top ten. The source of this sequence is a human donor in good health. The genes are TRBV6-2 or TRBV6-3 and TRBJ2-1; 13 bases map to TRBD2. Sequenced sample: CD4+ T cells from PBMCs. The DNA of the CDR3 is TGTGCCAGCAGTTACGGGGGACTAGCGGGGACCTACAATGAGCAGTTCTTC. Translated: CASSYGGLAGTYNEQFF.